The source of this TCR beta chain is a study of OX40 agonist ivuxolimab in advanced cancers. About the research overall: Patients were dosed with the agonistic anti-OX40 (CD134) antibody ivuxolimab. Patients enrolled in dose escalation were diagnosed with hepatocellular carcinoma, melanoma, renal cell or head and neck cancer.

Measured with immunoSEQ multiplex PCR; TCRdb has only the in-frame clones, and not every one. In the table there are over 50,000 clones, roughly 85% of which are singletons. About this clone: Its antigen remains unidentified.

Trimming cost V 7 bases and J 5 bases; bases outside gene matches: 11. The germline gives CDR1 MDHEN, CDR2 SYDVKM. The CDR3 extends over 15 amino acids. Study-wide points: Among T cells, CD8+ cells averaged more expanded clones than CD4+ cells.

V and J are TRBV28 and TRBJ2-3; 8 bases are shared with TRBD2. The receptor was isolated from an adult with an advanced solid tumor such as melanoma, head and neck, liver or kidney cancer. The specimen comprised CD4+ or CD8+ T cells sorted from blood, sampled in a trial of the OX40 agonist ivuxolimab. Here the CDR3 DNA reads TGTGCCAGCACCCCTACTAGCGGTGCTGTAGATACGCAGTATTTT. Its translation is CASTPTSGAVDTQYF.